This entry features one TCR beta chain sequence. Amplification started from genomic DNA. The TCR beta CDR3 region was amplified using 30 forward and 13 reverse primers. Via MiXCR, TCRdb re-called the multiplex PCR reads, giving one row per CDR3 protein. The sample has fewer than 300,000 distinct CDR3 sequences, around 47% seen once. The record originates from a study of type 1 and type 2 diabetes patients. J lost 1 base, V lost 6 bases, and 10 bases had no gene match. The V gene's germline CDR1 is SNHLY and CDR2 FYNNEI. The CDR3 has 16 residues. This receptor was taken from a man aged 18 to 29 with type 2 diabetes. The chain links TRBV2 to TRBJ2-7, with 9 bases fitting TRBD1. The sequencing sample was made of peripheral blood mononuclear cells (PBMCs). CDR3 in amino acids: CASSRRPGTGSYEQYF. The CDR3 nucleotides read TGTGCCAGCAGCCGCCGGCCCGGGACAGGGTCCTACGAGCAGTACTTC.